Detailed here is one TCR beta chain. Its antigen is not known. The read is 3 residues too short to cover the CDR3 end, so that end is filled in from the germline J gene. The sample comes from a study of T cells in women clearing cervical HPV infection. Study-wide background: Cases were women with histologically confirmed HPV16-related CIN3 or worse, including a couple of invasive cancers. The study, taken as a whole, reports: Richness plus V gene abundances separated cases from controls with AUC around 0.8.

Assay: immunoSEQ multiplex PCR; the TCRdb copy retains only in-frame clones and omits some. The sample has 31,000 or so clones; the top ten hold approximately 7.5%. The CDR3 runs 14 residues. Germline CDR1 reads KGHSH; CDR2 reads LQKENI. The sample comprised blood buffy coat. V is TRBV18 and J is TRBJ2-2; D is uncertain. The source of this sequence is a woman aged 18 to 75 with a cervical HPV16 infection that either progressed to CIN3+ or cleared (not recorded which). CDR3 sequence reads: CASSPPSVSEKLFF. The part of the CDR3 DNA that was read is TGTGCCAGCTCACCACCGTCAGTGAGTGAAAAG.